The 13 T cell receptor beta chains presented below share a single source sample, sequenced in a study of identical twins. From the 5' RACE reads, TCRdb called clonotypes with MiXCR, one entry per CDR3 protein. The data show some 710,000 distinct CDR3 sequences, roughly 6% seen once. Sequenced sample: naive T cells sorted from blood. These receptors originate from a man aged 18 to 29 in good health.

The V gene is TRBV20-1, the J gene TRBJ1-1; D is possibly TRBD1 (5 bases). Trimming left V 3 bases short and J 0 bases short, with 8 bases between. The CDR3 is 13 residues long. Germline values: CDR1 DFQATT, CDR2 SNEGSKA (reference sequence). In DNA form, the CDR3 reads TGCAGTGCTAGTAAGGGGTTGAACACTGAAGCTTTCTTT. Translated, it gives CSASKGLNTEAFF.

The V gene is TRBV24-1, the J gene TRBJ1-2, with D possibly being TRBD1 (6 bases). The CDR3 consists of 14 residues. Trimming stripped 3 bases from V and 4 bases from J, with 11 bases between. CDR1 and CDR2 (germline): KGHDR, SFDVKD. CDR3 region: CATSDIGGSYGYTF. CDR3 nucleotide sequence: TGTGCCACCAGTGATATAGGGGGGAGCTATGGCTACACCTTC.

Many counts were recorded for this clonotype. The chain uses TRBV30 and TRBJ2-7; 7 nucleotides align to TRBD1. Germline loops: CDR1 GTSNPN, CDR2 SVGIG (reference sequence). This CDR3 contains 13 residues. Trimming removed 2 bases from V and 4 bases from J; junction bases left unmatched: 5. CDR3 nucleotide sequence: TGTGCCTGGAGTCCGGACAGGACGTACGAGCAGTACTTC. Translating it yields CAWSPDRTYEQYF.

This clonotype appeared a few times. The chain uses TRBV19 and TRBJ1-6, with TRBD1 matching 8 bases. The ends lost 3 bases at V and 9 bases at J; junction bases unmatched: 4. Germline V CDR1 and CDR2: LNHDA, SQIVND (reference sequence). This CDR3 spans 14 amino acids. The CDR3 region has the DNA TGTGCCAGTAGTATGGCAGGGGGCGGTTCACCCCTCCACTTT. This encodes CASSMAGGGSPLHF.

This clonotype was seen repeatedly, ten times or more. The chain uses TRBV12-3 or TRBV12-4 and TRBJ2-3; 14 nucleotides align to TRBD2. Germline trimming cut 3 bases from V and 6 bases from J; bases unmatched to any gene: 5. This CDR3 contains 16 residues. The CDR3 DNA follows: TGTGCCAGCAGTTTGGGACTAGCGGGAGACGGGGATACGCAGTATTTT. It yields the protein CASSLGLAGDGDTQYF.

This clonotype was seen many times. This rearrangement joins TRBV20-1 to TRBJ1-2; TRBD1 matches at 9 bases. Germline V CDR1 and CDR2: DFQATT, SNEGSKA (reference sequence). The CDR3 is made up of 13 amino acids. The V and J ends lost 3 bases and 4 bases, in that order; junction bases with no gene match: 3. CDR3: CSASMTGGYGYTF. The CDR3 DNA is TGCAGTGCTAGTATGACAGGGGGCTATGGCTACACCTTC.

This clonotype was seen a handful of times. V usage is TRBV7-9 and J usage is TRBJ2-4; 8 bases fit TRBD2. V trimming: 3 bases; J trimming: 8 bases; junction bases outside the gene matches: 6. The CDR3 totals 14 residues. Germline lookup yields CDR1 SEHNR and CDR2 FQNEAQ (reference sequence). The CDR3 protein is CASSFTSGRDIQYF. The CDR3 DNA reads as TGTGCCAGCAGCTTCACTAGCGGCAGGGACATTCAGTACTTC.

This clonotype came up many times. The genes are TRBV5-1 and TRBJ2-2; 11 bases map to TRBD1. The length of the CDR3 is 16 residues. The V and J ends lost 5 bases and 0 bases, in that order; junction bases with no gene match: 3. CDR1 is SGHRS and CDR2 is YFSETQ in the germline V gene. The CDR3 sequence is CASSSDRGPNTGELFF. For the CDR3, the DNA is TGCGCCAGCAGTTCGGACAGGGGGCCGAACACCGGGGAGCTGTTTTTT.

There are a few counts of this clonotype. This sequence joins TRBV5-1 and TRBJ2-2; 9 nucleotides align to TRBD1. Germline V gene sequence: CDR1 SGHRS, CDR2 YFSETQ. This CDR3 spans 18 amino acids. The J segment lost 6 bases and the V segment lost 2 bases, leaving 14 bases of the junction unmatched. The CDR3, as DNA: TGCGCCAGCAGCTTAATCCCCAACAGGGGGCGAGGTTCCGGGGAGCTGTTTTTT. This translates into CASSLIPNRGRGSGELFF.

Worth noting for this clonotype: A much bigger clone sits one base away, suggesting this may be a read error. The rearrangement uses TRBV7-9 and TRBJ1-4; D is unclear. Germline loops: CDR1 SEHNR, CDR2 FQNEAQ (reference sequence). The CDR3 has 13 residues. Trimming removed 0 bases from V and 5 bases from J, with 4 bases in between. The CDR3 loop reads CASSLALNEKLFF. The CDR3 DNA follows: TGTGCCAGCAGCTTAGCTTTAAATGAAAAACTGTTTTTT.

This clonotype was found many times. The rearrangement links TRBV25-1 to TRBJ2-1; 9 bases line up with TRBD2. The CDR3 totals 15 residues. V gave up 4 bases and J gave up 10 bases; unmatched junction bases: 11. CDR1 and CDR2 (germline): MGHDK, SYGVNS. CDR3 sequence reads: CASSARGLAGQEQFF. In nucleotides, the CDR3 is TGTGCCAGCAGTGCCCGGGGGCTAGCGGGACAAGAGCAGTTCTTC.

This clonotype was recorded many times. J is TRBJ1-5 and V is TRBV6-5, with 10 bases aligning to TRBD1. There are 15 residues in the CDR3. Looked up from germline, CDR1 is MNHEY and CDR2 is SVGAGI. The V segment lost 3 bases and the J segment 12 bases; nucleotides outside the gene matches: 11. CDR3 coding DNA: TGTGCCAGCAGTTATTCGGGACAGGGGTTTCGCGACCAGCATTTT. Translated: CASSYSGQGFRDQHF.

This clonotype showed up many times. The chain couples TRBV7-2 to TRBJ2-7; possible D gene TRBD2, 6 bases. Germline loops: CDR1 SGHTA, CDR2 FQGNSA. The CDR3 runs 13 residues. Trimming left V 2 bases short and J 7 bases short, with 12 bases between. This CDR3 is CASSLRGAGEQYV. The CDR3 nucleotides read TGTGCCAGCAGCTTAAGGGGAGCGGGTGAGCAGTACGTC.